The clone carrying this TCR beta chain came up many times. Its antigen is not identified. The sample comes from a study of T-cell memory formation after mild COVID-19. Study-wide results and caveats: The authors left the SARS-CoV-2 specificity of second-wave clones peaking on day 37 unconfirmed. Clones contracting across day 15 to 85 had a balanced CD4/CD8 profile; later expanding clones leaned CD4+. Memory sampled before infection contained some responding clones, suggesting cross-reactive memory joined. CM and EM subsets held most contracting CD4+ clones; EMRA held CD8+ ones.

Germline CDR1 reads SGHRS; CDR2 reads YFSETQ. The CDR3 sequence is 14 residues long. J was trimmed by 3 bases and V by 5 bases; bases with no gene match: 6. In TCRdb, the 5' RACE reads were re-called with MiXCR into one record per CDR3 protein. The sample has 350,000 to 500,000 distinct CDR3 sequences; approximately 19% are singletons. The rearrangement uses TRBV5-1 and TRBJ2-7, with TRBD2 matching 9 bases. Sequenced sample: PBMCs or a T cell subset sorted from them (not recorded which). The sequence came from a man between 18 and 35 years old who had mild COVID-19 (a few samples of this study predate the infection). Cell type and time point are not known. CDR3 in DNA: TGCGCCAGCAGGGGAGGGACTAGCAGCTACGAGCAGTACTTC. Translating gives CASRGGTSSYEQYF.